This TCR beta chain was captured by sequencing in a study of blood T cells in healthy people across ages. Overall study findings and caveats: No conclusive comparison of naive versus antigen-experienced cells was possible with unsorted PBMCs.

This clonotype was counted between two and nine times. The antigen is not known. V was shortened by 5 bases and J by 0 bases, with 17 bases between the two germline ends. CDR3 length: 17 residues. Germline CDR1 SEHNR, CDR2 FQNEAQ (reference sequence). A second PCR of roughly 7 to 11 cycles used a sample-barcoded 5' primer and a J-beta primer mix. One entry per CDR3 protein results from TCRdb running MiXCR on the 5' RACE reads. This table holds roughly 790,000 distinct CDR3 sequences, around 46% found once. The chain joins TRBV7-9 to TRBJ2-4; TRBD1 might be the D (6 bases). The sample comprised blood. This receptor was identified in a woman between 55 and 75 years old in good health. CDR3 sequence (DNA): TGTGCCAGCAGCCAAGAGACGGGACACCTAGCCAAAAACATTCAGTACTTC. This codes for CASSQETGHLAKNIQYF.